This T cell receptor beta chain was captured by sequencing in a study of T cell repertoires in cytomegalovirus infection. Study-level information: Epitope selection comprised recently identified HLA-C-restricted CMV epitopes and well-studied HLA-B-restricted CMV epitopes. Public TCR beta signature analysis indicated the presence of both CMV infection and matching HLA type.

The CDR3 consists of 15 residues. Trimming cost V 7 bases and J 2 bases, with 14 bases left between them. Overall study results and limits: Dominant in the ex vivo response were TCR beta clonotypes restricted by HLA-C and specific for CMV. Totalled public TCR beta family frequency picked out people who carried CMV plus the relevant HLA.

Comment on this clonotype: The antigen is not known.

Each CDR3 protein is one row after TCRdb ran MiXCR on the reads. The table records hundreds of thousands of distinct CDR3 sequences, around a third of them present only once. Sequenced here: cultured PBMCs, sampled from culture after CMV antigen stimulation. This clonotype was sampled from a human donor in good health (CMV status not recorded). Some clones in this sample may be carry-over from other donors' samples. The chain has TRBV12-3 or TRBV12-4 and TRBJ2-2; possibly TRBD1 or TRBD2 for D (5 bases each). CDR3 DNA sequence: TGTGCCAGCACCACTCGGGGCAGTAACACCGGGGAGCTGTTTTTT. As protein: CASTTRGSNTGELFF.